This T cell receptor beta chain was sequenced in a study of blood T cell repertoires in COVID-19. On the study more broadly: In each case, the material was cDNA or gDNA derived from T cells, B-cell-depleted T cells, or PBMCs.

Germline V gene lookup returns CDR1 SNHLY and CDR2 FYNNEI. The CDR3 is made up of 13 amino acids. The V end was cut by 5 bases, the J end by 3 bases, with 11 bases between. Methods used by the authors: Estimation of nucleated cell counts relied on the amplification of reference gene primers. Assay used: immunoSEQ multiplex PCR; TCRdb lists only in-frame clones, some missing. The DNA gave D and trimming, while V, J and clone size come from that table. Found here are roughly 200,000 clones, 86% of them singletons; the top ten hold roughly 2.9%. The sample was peripheral blood. The origin of this receptor is a woman aged 30 to 39 with active or convalescent COVID-19. This chain links TRBV2 with TRBJ2-7; D unclear. The CDR3 protein is CASSPMRNYEQYF. The CDR3 DNA reads as TGTGCCAGCAGTCCGATGAGAAACTACGAGCAGTACTTC.